Listed here is a single T cell receptor (beta chain). The sample originates from a study of blood T cell repertoires in COVID-19. Germline CDR1 and CDR2: SQVTM and ANQGSEA. The V gene end was trimmed by 5 bases and the J gene end by 1 base; junction bases not matched to a gene: 8. CDR3 size: 15 residues. Method: immunoSEQ multiplex PCR; TCRdb's copy keeps in-frame clones and lacks some. The sample lists approximately 230,000 clones, 88% occurring once. This chain uses TRBV29-1 with TRBJ2-1; 7 bases align to TRBD1. Sequencing was performed on peripheral blood. This TCR came from a woman aged 40 to 50 who had recovered from COVID-19. Written as DNA, the CDR3 is TGCAGCGTTCTCTCAGGGGGTGTGTCCTACAATGAGCAGTTCTTC. Its protein is CSVLSGGVSYNEQFF.